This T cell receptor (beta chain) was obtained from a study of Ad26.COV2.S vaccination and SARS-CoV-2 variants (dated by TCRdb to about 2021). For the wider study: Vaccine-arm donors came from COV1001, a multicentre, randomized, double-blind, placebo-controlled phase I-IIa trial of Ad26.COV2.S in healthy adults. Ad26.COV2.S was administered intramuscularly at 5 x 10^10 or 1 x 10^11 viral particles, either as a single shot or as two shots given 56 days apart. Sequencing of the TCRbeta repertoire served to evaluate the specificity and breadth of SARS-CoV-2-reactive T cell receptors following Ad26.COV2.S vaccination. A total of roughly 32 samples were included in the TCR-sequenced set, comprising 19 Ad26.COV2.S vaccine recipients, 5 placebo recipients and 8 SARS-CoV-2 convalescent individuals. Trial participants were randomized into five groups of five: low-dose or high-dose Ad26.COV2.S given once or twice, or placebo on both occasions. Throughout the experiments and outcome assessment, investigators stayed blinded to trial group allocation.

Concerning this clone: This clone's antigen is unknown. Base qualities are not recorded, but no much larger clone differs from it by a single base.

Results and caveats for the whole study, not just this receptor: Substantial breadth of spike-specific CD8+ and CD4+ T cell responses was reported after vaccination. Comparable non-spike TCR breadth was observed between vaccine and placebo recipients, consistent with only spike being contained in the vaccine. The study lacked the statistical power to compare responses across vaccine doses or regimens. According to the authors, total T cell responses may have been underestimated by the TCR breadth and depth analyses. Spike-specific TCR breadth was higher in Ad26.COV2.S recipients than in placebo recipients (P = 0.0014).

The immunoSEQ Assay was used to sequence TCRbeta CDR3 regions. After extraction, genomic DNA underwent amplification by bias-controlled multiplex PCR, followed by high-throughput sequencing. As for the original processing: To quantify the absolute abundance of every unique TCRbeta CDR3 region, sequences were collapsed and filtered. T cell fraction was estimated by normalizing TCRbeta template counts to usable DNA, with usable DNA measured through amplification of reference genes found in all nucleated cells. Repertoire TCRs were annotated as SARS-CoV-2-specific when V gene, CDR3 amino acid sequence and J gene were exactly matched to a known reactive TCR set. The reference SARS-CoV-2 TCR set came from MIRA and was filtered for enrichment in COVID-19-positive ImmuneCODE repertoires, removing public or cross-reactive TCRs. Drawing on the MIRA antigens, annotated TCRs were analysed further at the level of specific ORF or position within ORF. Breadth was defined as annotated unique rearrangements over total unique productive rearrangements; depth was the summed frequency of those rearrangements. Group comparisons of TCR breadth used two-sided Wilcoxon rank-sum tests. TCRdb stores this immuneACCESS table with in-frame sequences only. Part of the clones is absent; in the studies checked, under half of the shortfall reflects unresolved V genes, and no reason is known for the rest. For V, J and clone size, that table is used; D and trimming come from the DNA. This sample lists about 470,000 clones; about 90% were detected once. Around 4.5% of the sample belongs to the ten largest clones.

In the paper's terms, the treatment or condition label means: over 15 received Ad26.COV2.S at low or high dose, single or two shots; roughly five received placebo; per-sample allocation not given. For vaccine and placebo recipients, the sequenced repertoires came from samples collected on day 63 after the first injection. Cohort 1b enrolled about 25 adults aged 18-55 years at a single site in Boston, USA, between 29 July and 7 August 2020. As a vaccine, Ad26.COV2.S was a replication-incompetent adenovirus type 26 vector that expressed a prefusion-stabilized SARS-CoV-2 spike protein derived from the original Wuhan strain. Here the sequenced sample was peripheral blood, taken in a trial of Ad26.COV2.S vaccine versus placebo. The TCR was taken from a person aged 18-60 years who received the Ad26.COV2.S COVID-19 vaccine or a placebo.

The DNA is TGTGCCACCCGGAACCTAAGGACAGGACAACAAGAGACCCAGTACTTC. Translated, this is CATRNLRTGQQETQYF. The V gene is TRBV10-3 and the J gene is TRBJ2-5; TRBD1 aligns with 7 central bases. From the cysteine through the phenylalanine, the CDR3 covers 16 amino acids. The kept DNA is CDR3 alone, 48 bases in frame from the first base. V is cut back by 10 bases and J by 2 bases, with 16 bases in the junction unmatched. The germline V gene sets CDR1 to ENHRY and CDR2 to SYGVKD.